The 11 T cell receptor beta chains in this list originate from one sample, sequenced in a study of TIL therapy for anti-PD-1-resistant metastatic lung cancer. The libraries were made with immunoSEQ v3. Data came from immunoSEQ multiplex PCR; TCRdb stores just in-frame clones and leaves some out. The table lists roughly 60,000 clones, more than 60% of them singletons, with less than 2% in the top ten. Indicated time point: pre-treatment sample, taken before nivolumab and TIL therapy. Here the sequenced sample was blood, taken at baseline. Every receptor here comes from a person aged 25-85 years with non-small cell lung cancer.

The rearrangement links TRBV28 to TRBJ2-7, with a possible D match to TRBD1 (6 bases). Per germline, CDR1 MDHEN and CDR2 SYDVKM. Trimming shortened V by 1 base and J by 5 bases, and 15 bases separated the two germline ends. The CDR3 covers 15 residues. In DNA, the CDR3 is TGTGCCAGCAGTTTATCGGAGCAGGGGTGGAACGAGCAGTACTTC. Translation: CASSLSEQGWNEQYF.

V and J are TRBV6-5 and TRBJ1-1, with a weak D call TRBD1 (5 bases). The V and J ends lost 6 bases and 0 bases respectively, with 11 bases between them. CDR1 MNHEY and CDR2 SVGAGI come from the germline V gene. CDR3 length equals 14 residues. The CDR3 is CASRKGVVNTEAFF. CDR3 nucleotide sequence: TGTGCCAGCAGAAAAGGGGTAGTGAACACTGAAGCTTTCTTT.

CDR3 in DNA: TGTGCCAGCAGCTTAAGGGGGACTCGTGAAAAACTGTTTTTT. Its translation: CASSLRGTREKLFF. The rearrangement links TRBV7-2 to TRBJ1-4; tentatively, D is TRBD1 (6 bases). The V and J ends lost 2 bases and 7 bases respectively, with 11 bases between them. This CDR3 is built from 14 residues. Germline loops: CDR1 SGHTA, CDR2 FQGNSA. Filled out from reference TRBV7-2 and TRBJ1-4, the complete variable domain reads GAGVSQSPSNKVTEKGKDVELRCDPISGHTALYWYRQSLGQGLEFLIYFQGNSAPDKSGLPSDRFSAERTGGSVSTLTIQRTQQEDSAVYLCASSLRGTREKLFFGSGTQLSVL.

J is TRBJ1-5 and V is TRBV10-2; TRBD1 matches at 8 bases. V was pared by 4 bases and J by 5 bases, with 4 bases of the junction left unmatched. This CDR3 spans 14 amino acids. Per the germline V gene, CDR1 is WSHSY and CDR2 is SAAADI. The CDR3 DNA reads as TGCGCCAGCAGTGTCCAGGGGGCCGATCAGCCCCAGCATTTT. This gives the protein CASSVQGADQPQHF.

This clone was counted a single time. The CDR3 sequence is CASSSQGHYNEQFF. The CDR3 coding sequence is TGCGCCAGCAGCTCACAGGGCCACTACAATGAGCAGTTCTTC. The chain is built from TRBV5-1 and TRBJ2-1; D may be TRBD1 (6 bases). V shed 3 bases and J shed 3 bases, with 10 bases lying between them. Germline V gene lookup returns CDR1 SGHRS and CDR2 YFSETQ. The CDR3 covers 14 residues.

The chain is built from TRBV5-4 and TRBJ1-2; TRBD1 matches at 7 bases. The junction had 3 bases not matched to a gene; V was cut back by 5 bases and J by 2 bases. Looked up from germline, CDR1 is SGHNT and CDR2 is YYREEE (reference sequence). The CDR3 extends over 13 amino acids. DNA for the CDR3: TGTGCCAGCAGTTCGGGACAGAACTATGGCTACACCTTC. Encoded protein: CASSSGQNYGYTF.

The chain's CDR3 is CASSLATGGPRRYEQYF. The CDR3 bases are TGTGCCAGCAGCTTAGCGACAGGGGGCCCCAGACGCTACGAGCAGTACTTC. V and J are TRBV7-9 and TRBJ2-7; 10 positions agree with TRBD1. Germline V gives CDR1 SEHNR, CDR2 FQNEAQ (reference sequence). The junction had 8 bases not matched to a gene; V was cut back by 0 bases and J by 3 bases. The length of the CDR3 is 17 residues.

This clone was counted between two and nine times. The chain is built from TRBV5-6 and TRBJ1-2; D is possibly TRBD1 (5 bases). The CDR3 is 14 amino acids. Germline V gene sequence: CDR1 SGHDT, CDR2 YYEEEE. Trimming took off 4 bases at V and 7 bases at J, with 17 bases between the two ends. CDR3: CASSDSLGWGGYTF. In DNA form, the CDR3 reads TGTGCCAGCAGCGACAGTCTGGGCTGGGGTGGCTACACCTTC.

The chain combines TRBV7-6 with TRBJ2-3; 11 bases are shared with TRBD2. Germline loops: CDR1 SGHVS, CDR2 FNYEAQ. The trim removed 5 bases at V and 11 bases at J, leaving 12 bases unmatched. This CDR3 is 15 amino acids long. The CDR3, as DNA: TGTGCCAGCAGCCCCCGACTAGCGGGGTTGGGGGGGCAGTATTTT. This sequence encodes CASSPRLAGLGGQYF.

The CDR3: CATSGSGRGPYEQYF. Here the CDR3 DNA reads TGTGCCACCAGCGGTAGTGGCAGGGGCCCCTACGAGCAGTACTTC. This rearrangement joins TRBV15 to TRBJ2-7; maybe TRBD1 (6 bases). V lost 5 bases and J 2 bases, leaving 16 bases between the germline ends. CDR3 size: 15 residues. The germline CDR1 and CDR2 sequences are LNHNV and YYDKDF (reference sequence). The full variable domain, its missing parts supplied by reference TRBV15 and TRBJ2-7, is DAMVIQNPRYQVTQFGKPVTLSCSQTLNHNVMYWYQQKSSQAPKLLFHYYDKDFNNEADTPDNFQSRRPNTSFCFLDIRSPGLGDTAMYLCATSGSGRGPYEQYFGPGTRLTVT.

V gene TRBV19 combines with J gene TRBJ1-1, with D possibly TRBD1 on 6 matching bases. Germline V gene sequence: CDR1 LNHDA, CDR2 SQIVND (reference sequence). This CDR3 is 17 amino acids long. V shed 2 bases and J shed 1 base, with 17 bases lying between them. CDR3 amino acids: CASSILRAGGANTEAFF. In nucleotides, the CDR3 is TGTGCCAGTAGTATACTTCGGGCGGGGGGCGCGAACACTGAAGCTTTCTTT.